The 21 T cell receptor beta chains below all came from one sample that was sequenced in a study of T-cell reconstitution after alpha-beta-depleted transplantation in children. Researchers prepared the TCRbeta library using unique molecular identifiers, the study reports. TCRdb recomputed calls from the PCR reads with MiXCR, one row per CDR3 protein. The table records about 600,000 distinct CDR3 sequences, about 10% of them present only once. The specimen was PBMCs from the stem cell graft donor, collected from the stem cell graft. The receptor source for this set is a human donor who donated a stem cell graft to a child with acute myeloid leukemia.

DNA for the CDR3: TGTGCCAGCAGTTCCGGGACTAGCGGGAGGAACTACGAGCAGTACTTC. This encodes CASSSGTSGRNYEQYF. The chain uses TRBV5-4 and TRBJ2-7; 15 positions match TRBD2. J was trimmed by 3 bases and V by 5 bases; bases with no gene match: 6. The CDR3 covers 16 residues. Germline V gene lookup returns CDR1 SGHNT and CDR2 YYREEE (reference sequence).

This chain connects TRBV10-3 to TRBJ1-1; D gene unclear. The CDR3 is made up of 13 amino acids. Germline V gene sequence: CDR1 ENHRY, CDR2 SYGVKD. Trimming cost V 4 bases and J 5 bases, with 11 bases left between them. The CDR3 DNA is TGTGCCATCAGTGTCGAGACAATGACTGAAGCTTTCTTT. This encodes CAISVETMTEAFF.

This clonotype was picked up a small number of times. The CDR3 bases are TGTGCCAGCAGCAACAACCAGGGTTCGAAAGCTTTCTTT. This translates into CASSNNQGSKAFF. The chain couples TRBV5-6 to TRBJ1-1; possibly TRBD1 for D (5 bases). This CDR3 is 13 amino acids long. V lost 4 bases and J 9 bases, leaving 16 bases between the germline ends. CDR1 and CDR2 (germline): SGHDT, YYEEEE.

This clonotype showed up many times. V gene TRBV7-9 combines with J gene TRBJ2-3; D is tentatively TRBD1 or TRBD2 (5 bases each). The CDR3 runs to 13 residues. Germline assignment: CDR1 SEHNR and CDR2 FQNEAQ (reference sequence). Trimming took 1 base from V and 6 from J, leaving 8 bases between them. In DNA, the CDR3 is TGTGCCAGCAGCTTAGGCGAGGGGGATACGCAGTATTTT. It yields the protein CASSLGEGDTQYF. The whole variable domain, remainder taken from reference TRBV7-9 and TRBJ2-3, is DTGVSQNPRHKITKRGQNVTFRCDPISEHNRLYWYRQTLGQGPEFLTYFQNEAQLEKSRLLSDRFSAERPKGSFSTLEIQRTEQGDSAMYLCASSLGEGDTQYFGPGTRLTVL.

This clonotype occurred a few times. The chain carries TRBV29-1 and TRBJ2-1; 13 bases are shared with TRBD2. Losses at the gene ends were 4 bases for V and 7 bases for J; bases not matched to a gene: 7. Germline assignment: CDR1 SQVTM and CDR2 ANQGSEA. The CDR3 spans 15 residues. Here the CDR3 DNA reads TGCAGCGTTGTAAGACTAGCGGGAGGCCTGAATGAGCAGTTCTTC. Translation gives CSVVRLAGGLNEQFF.

The table lists this clonotype with a few counts. The J gene is TRBJ2-3, the V gene TRBV5-6; 10 nucleotides agree with TRBD2. CDR1 is SGHDT, CDR2 YYEEEE, per germline. Trimming at V came to 4 bases and at J to 6 bases, leaving 5 bases not matched to a gene. The CDR3 contains 14 residues. CDR3: CASSPLAGEDTQYF. The DNA of the CDR3 is TGTGCCAGCAGCCCTCTAGCGGGGGAGGATACGCAGTATTTT.

This clonotype was detected many times. The rearrangement joins TRBV5-6 to TRBJ2-1; possibly TRBD1 for D (5 bases). The germline gives CDR1 SGHDT, CDR2 YYEEEE. The CDR3 consists of 16 residues. V gave up 0 bases and J gave up 0 bases, with 10 bases separating them. CDR3 in amino acids: CASSLEGRSSYNEQFF. DNA of the CDR3: TGTGCCAGCAGCTTGGAGGGGCGGTCCTCCTACAATGAGCAGTTCTTC.

This clonotype has more than one count but fewer than ten. The rearrangement links TRBV5-1 to TRBJ2-2; D is uncertain. The V and J ends lost 0 bases and 6 bases respectively, with 15 bases between them. CDR1 SGHRS and CDR2 YFSETQ come from the germline V gene. This CDR3 is built from 16 residues. In DNA form, the CDR3 reads TGCGCCAGCAGCTTGGTGGACCCCTCTCTCCCCGGGGAGCTGTTTTTT. Protein product: CASSLVDPSLPGELFF.

The J gene is TRBJ2-1, the V gene TRBV9, with 10 nucleotides matching TRBD2. With V trimmed by 0 bases and J by 7 bases, 4 bases remained unmatched. The CDR3 contains 15 residues. CDR1 SGDLS and CDR2 YYNGEE come from the germline V gene. The CDR3 loop reads CASSVVGSGRNEQFF. DNA for the CDR3: TGTGCCAGCAGCGTAGTTGGTAGCGGGAGGAATGAGCAGTTCTTC.

J is TRBJ2-7 and V is TRBV15, with 10 bases aligning to TRBD2. Looked up from germline, CDR1 is LNHNV and CDR2 is YYDKDF (reference sequence). This CDR3 region has 16 residues. With 2 bases clipped from V and 2 bases from J, the junction kept 6 bases outside the gene matches. CDR3 nucleotides: TGTGCCACCAGCAGACCCACTAGCGGGACCCCCTACGAGCAGTACTTC. As protein: CATSRPTSGTPYEQYF. The full variable domain, its missing parts supplied by reference TRBV15 and TRBJ2-7, is DAMVIQNPRYQVTQFGKPVTLSCSQTLNHNVMYWYQQKSSQAPKLLFHYYDKDFNNEADTPDNFQSRRPNTSFCFLDIRSPGLGDTAMYLCATSRPTSGTPYEQYFGPGTRLTVT.

This clonotype occurred many times. The chain combines TRBV7-2 with TRBJ2-5, with D possibly matching TRBD1 (6 bases). CDR1 and CDR2 from the germline V gene are SGHTA and FQGNSA. The V end lost 1 base, the J end lost 5 bases, and 11 bases lay between the germline ends. The CDR3 spans 14 residues. This chain's CDR3 is CASSLEQGMETQYF. In DNA form, the CDR3 reads TGTGCCAGCAGCTTAGAACAGGGAATGGAGACCCAGTACTTC.

The chain recombines TRBV4-3 with TRBJ2-3; TRBD2 matches 10 bases. The CDR3 has 17 residues. From germline, CDR1 is LGHNA and CDR2 YSLEER. Trimming removed 0 bases from V and 6 bases from J; junction bases left unmatched: 9. CDR3 loop: CASSQESTSGLLDTQYF. Written as DNA, the CDR3 is TGCGCCAGCAGCCAAGAGTCGACTAGCGGGTTGTTGGATACGCAGTATTTT.

Many counts were recorded for this clonotype. This chain links TRBV7-3 with TRBJ2-3; TRBD2 matches at 10 bases. Germline assignment: CDR1 SGHTA and CDR2 FQGTGA. The CDR3 is made up of 16 amino acids. With 6 bases clipped from V and 5 bases from J, the junction kept 11 bases outside the gene matches. This chain's CDR3 is CASSSPSGSRGDTQYF. In DNA form, the CDR3 reads TGTGCCAGCAGTTCCCCTAGCGGGAGTCGGGGAGATACGCAGTATTTT.

This clonotype was recorded at least ten times. This rearrangement joins TRBV6-5 to TRBJ2-7; 7 bases are shared with TRBD1. The CDR3 runs to 12 residues. V lost 11 bases to trimming and J lost 2 bases; unmatched junction nucleotides: 6. The germline V gene encodes CDR1 MNHEY and CDR2 SVGAGI. The CDR3 sequence is CAVRQGTYEQYF. The CDR3 DNA reads TGTGCCGTCCGACAGGGTACCTACGAGCAGTACTTC.

The chain recombines TRBV30 with TRBJ1-1; TRBD1 matches at 10 bases. With V trimmed by 3 bases and J by 5 bases, 15 bases remained unmatched. In germline, CDR1 is GTSNPN, CDR2 SVGIG (reference sequence). The CDR3 has 17 amino acids. CDR3 residues: CAWRRRQGASGGTEAFF. Here the CDR3 DNA reads TGTGCCTGGAGGAGAAGACAGGGGGCTAGTGGGGGAACTGAAGCTTTCTTT.

The chain links TRBV20-1 to TRBJ2-7; 8 bases match TRBD2. The V gene's germline CDR1 is DFQATT and CDR2 SNEGSKA (reference sequence). The CDR3 sequence is 14 residues long. Unmatched junction bases numbered 4, after V lost 0 bases and J lost 3 bases. In DNA, the CDR3 is TGCAGTGCTAGAGATCGGGGGGGAAACTACGAGCAGTACTTC. It encodes CSARDRGGNYEQYF.

V usage is TRBV7-9 and J usage is TRBJ2-7; D remains unclear. Germline lookup yields CDR1 SEHNR and CDR2 FQNEAQ (reference sequence). The CDR3 runs to 13 residues. Trimming took 5 bases from V and 3 from J, leaving 11 bases between them. This chain's CDR3 is CASSRGPLYEQYF. CDR3 nucleotide sequence: TGTGCCAGCAGCCGCGGACCCCTCTACGAGCAGTACTTC.

The J gene is TRBJ2-5, the V gene TRBV20-1; D may correspond to TRBD1 or TRBD2 (5 bases each). Between the trimmed V and J ends, which lost 4 bases and 3 bases, there was a span of 18 bases. Germline V lookup: CDR1 DFQATT, CDR2 SNEGSKA (reference sequence). The CDR3 covers 15 residues. CDR3 residues: CSATGVPGTEETQYF. In DNA, the CDR3 is TGCAGTGCTACCGGGGTCCCCGGGACGGAAGAGACCCAGTACTTC.

In its sample, this clonotype was seen many times. This chain connects TRBV5-1 to TRBJ2-7; TRBD1 matches at 9 bases. Germline-derived CDR1 and CDR2 are SGHRS and YFSETQ. There are 14 residues in the CDR3. V lost 3 bases and J lost 4; bases outside the gene matches: 5. The CDR3 reads CASSSQGQGYEQYF. The CDR3 bases are TGCGCCAGCAGCTCGCAGGGACAGGGTTACGAGCAGTACTTC.

This clonotype has more than one count but fewer than ten. The chain has TRBV7-2 and TRBJ2-3; D is possibly TRBD2 (6 bases). The CDR3 totals 14 residues. Germline CDR1 is SGHTA and CDR2 is FQGNSA. The V and J ends lost 4 bases and 7 bases respectively, with 15 bases between them. The CDR3 DNA is TGTGCCAGCAGCTCCCTCCCCGGGAGCTATACGCAGTATTTT. This encodes CASSSLPGSYTQYF.

This clonotype was recorded a few times. This sequence joins TRBV5-1 and TRBJ2-5, with a weak D call TRBD1 (6 bases). The CDR3 loop spans 15 amino acids. Germline CDR1 is SGHRS and CDR2 is YFSETQ. The ends were cut back, 0 bases at V and 2 bases at J, with 11 bases in the middle. The DNA of the CDR3 is TGCGCCAGCAGCTTGGTCCAGGGGAGACAAGAGACCCAGTACTTC. Its translation is CASSLVQGRQETQYF.